This TCR beta chain was observed in a study of blood T cell repertoires in COVID-19. Sequenced by immunoSEQ multiplex PCR; TCRdb stores in-frame clones only, minus some. Among around 150,000 clones, around 90% were seen once, and the ten largest hold about 4.2%. The CDR3 covers 13 residues. CDR1 is SGDLS, CDR2 YYNGEE, per germline. V lost 7 bases to trimming and J lost 2 bases, with 11 bases between them. This clonotype originated in a woman aged 55-69 years with active or convalescent COVID-19. This sequence joins TRBV9 and TRBJ2-3; no firm D call. Sequenced sample: peripheral blood. The CDR3 region is CASGPGYTDTQYF. The CDR3, as DNA: TGTGCCAGCGGCCCAGGTTACACAGATACGCAGTATTTT.